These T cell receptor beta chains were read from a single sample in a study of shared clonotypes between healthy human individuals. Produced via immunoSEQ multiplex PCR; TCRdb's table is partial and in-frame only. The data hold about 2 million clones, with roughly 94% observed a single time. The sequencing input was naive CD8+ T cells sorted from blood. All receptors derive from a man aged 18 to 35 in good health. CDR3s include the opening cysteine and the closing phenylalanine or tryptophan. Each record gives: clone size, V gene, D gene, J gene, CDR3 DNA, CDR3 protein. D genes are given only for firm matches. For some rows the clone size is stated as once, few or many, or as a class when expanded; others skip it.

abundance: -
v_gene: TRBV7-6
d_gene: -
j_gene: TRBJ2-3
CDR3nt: TGTGCCAGCAGCACTAGACTCAACACAGATACGCAGTATTTT
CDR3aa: CASSTRLNTDTQYF

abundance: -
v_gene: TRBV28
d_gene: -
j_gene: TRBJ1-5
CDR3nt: TGTGCCAGCAGTTTATCCACAGGGTTTAATCAGCCCCAGCATTTT
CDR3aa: CASSLSTGFNQPQHF

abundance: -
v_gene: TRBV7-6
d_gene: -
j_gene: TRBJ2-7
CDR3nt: TGTGCCAGCAGCTTAGCCGGGGAATCCTACGAGCAGTACTTC
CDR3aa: CASSLAGESYEQYF

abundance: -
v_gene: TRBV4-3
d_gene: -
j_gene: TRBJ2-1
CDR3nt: TGCGCCAGCAGCCAAGAACTTAGCGAGGACCTCGCACAGTTCTTC
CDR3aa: CASSQELSEDLAQFF

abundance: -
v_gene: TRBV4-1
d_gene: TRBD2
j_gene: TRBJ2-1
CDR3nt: TGCGCCAGCAGCCAAGTGGGTAGCGGGGGGGCAGTTGAGCAGTTCTTC
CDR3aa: CASSQVGSGGAVEQFF

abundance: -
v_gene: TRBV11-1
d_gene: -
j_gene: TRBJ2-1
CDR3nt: TGTGCCAGCAGCTTAGCACAGGGCTACAATGAGCAGTTCTTC
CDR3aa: CASSLAQGYNEQFF

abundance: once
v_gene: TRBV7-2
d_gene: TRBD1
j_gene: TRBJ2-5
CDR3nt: TGTGCCAGCAGCTTCGCCCCACAGGGGGTATGGAAAGAGACCCAGTACTTC
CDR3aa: CASSFAPQGVWKETQYF

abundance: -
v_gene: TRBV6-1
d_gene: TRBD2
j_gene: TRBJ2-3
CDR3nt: TGTGCCAGCAGTGACTTACTAGCGGGGGAAGAAGATACGCAGTATTTT
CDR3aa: CASSDLLAGEEDTQYF

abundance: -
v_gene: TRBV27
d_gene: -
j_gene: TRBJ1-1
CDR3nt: TGTGCCAGCAGTTTGTTGGGTTCCATGAACACTGAAGCTTTCTTT
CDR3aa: CASSLLGSMNTEAFF

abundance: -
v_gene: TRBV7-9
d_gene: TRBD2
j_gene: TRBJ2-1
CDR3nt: TGTGCCAGCAGCTTCTGGGGGGGCTCCTACAATGAGCAGTTCTTC
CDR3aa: CASSFWGGSYNEQFF

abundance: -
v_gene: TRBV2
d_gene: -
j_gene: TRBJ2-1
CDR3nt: TGTGCCAGCACCGTATCGATGCACACGGGTACTGAGCAGTTCTTC
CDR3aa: CASTVSMHTGTEQFF

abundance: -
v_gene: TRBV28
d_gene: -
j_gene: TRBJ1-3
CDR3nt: TGTGCCAGCAGTTTGTGGGGAGACTCTGGAAACACCATATATTTT
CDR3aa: CASSLWGDSGNTIYF

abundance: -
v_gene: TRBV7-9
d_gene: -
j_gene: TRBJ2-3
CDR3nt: TGTGCCAGCAGCCCGTGGGGCACAGATACGCAGTATTTT
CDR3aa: CASSPWGTDTQYF

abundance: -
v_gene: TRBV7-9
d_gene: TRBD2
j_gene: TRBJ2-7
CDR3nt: TGTGCCAGCAGCTTATCGGGTCTAGCGGGACTTCAATACGAGCAGTACTTC
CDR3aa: CASSLSGLAGLQYEQYF

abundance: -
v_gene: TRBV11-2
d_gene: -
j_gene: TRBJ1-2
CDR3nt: TGTGCCAGCAGCTTAGTAAGCTCGGGGGACCATGGCTACACCTTC
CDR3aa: CASSLVSSGDHGYTF

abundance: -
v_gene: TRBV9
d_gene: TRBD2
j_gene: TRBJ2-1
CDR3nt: TGTGCCAGCAGCGTATATGGACTAGCGAATGAGCAGTTCTTC
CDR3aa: CASSVYGLANEQFF

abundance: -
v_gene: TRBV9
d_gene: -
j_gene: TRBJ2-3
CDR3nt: TGTGCCAGCAGCTCCCCGCCAGGTACAGGCACAGATACGCAGTATTTT
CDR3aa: CASSSPPGTGTDTQYF

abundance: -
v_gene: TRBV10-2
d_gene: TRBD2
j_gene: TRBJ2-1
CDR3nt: TGCGCCAGCCGCCTCGGACTAGGGTCAAATGAGCAGTTCTTC
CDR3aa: CASRLGLGSNEQFF

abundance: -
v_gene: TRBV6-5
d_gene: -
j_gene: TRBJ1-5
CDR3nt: TGTGCCAGCAGTTATCTGGAAAATCAGCCCCAGCATTTT
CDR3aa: CASSYLENQPQHF

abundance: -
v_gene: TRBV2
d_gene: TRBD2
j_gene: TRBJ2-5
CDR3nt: TGTGCCAGCAGTTCAGGACTAGCGGGGGAAGAGACCCAGTACTTC
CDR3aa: CASSSGLAGEETQYF

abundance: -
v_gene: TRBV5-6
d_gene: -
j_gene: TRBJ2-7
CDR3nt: TGTGCCAGCAGCTTCGGGAGTCCTTTCTCCGAGCAGTACTTC
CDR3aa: CASSFGSPFSEQYF

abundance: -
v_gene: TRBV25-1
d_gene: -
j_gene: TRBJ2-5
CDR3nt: TGTGCCAGCGAATACGGAGTGTCCCAGTACTTC
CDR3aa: CASEYGVSQYF

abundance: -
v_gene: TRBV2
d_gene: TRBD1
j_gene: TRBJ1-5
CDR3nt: TGTGCCAGCAATAACCAACAGGGGCTGTATCAGCCCCAGCATTTT
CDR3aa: CASNNQQGLYQPQHF

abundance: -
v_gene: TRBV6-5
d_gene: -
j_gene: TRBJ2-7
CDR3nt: TGTGCCAGCAGCCAAGGGGAAGGGGAGCAGTACTTC
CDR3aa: CASSQGEGEQYF

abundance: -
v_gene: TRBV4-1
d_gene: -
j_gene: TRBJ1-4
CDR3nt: TGCGCCAGCAGCCAAGGGGTAGGGAGGGATGAAAAACTGTTTTTT
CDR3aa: CASSQGVGRDEKLFF

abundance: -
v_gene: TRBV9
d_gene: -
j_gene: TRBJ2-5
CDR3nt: TGTGCCAGCAGCGTAGAAGGGTTGTTGGAGACCCAGTACTTC
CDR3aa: CASSVEGLLETQYF

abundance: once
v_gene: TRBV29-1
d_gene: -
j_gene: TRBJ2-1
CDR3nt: TGCAGCGCCATTGCGGGGTCAGGTATCAGGGATGAGCAGTTCTTC
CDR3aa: CSAIAGSGIRDEQFF

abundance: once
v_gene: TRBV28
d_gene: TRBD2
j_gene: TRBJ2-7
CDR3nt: TGTGCCAGCAGTCGACGGGAGGGGAACCCCGGACCCTACGAGCAGTACTTC
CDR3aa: CASSRREGNPGPYEQYF

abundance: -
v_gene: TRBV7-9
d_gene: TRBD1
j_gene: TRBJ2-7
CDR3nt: TGTGCCAGCAGCCTCCATCCGGGACAGGGTCGCGAGCAGTACTTC
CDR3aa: CASSLHPGQGREQYF

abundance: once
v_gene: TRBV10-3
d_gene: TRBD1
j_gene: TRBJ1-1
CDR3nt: TGTGCCATCAGTGAGTCAGGGCCAGGGGGCATCTACACTGAAGCTTTCTTT
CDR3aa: CAISESGPGGIYTEAFF

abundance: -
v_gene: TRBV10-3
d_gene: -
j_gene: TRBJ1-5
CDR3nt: TGTGCCATCAGTGAGACAAACGATAGCAATCAGCCCCAGCATTTT
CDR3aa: CAISETNDSNQPQHF

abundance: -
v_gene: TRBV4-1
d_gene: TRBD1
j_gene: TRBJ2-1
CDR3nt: TGCGCCAGCAGCCCAGACAGGGGGTCCTACAATGAGCAGTTCTTC
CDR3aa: CASSPDRGSYNEQFF

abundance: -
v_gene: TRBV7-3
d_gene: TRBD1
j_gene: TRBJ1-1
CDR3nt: TGTGCCAGCAGCCCTGGACAGGGGAAGACTGAAGCTTTCTTT
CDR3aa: CASSPGQGKTEAFF

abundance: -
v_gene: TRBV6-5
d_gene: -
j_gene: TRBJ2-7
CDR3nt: TGTGCCAGCAGCATTGGGACTCCTTCTGGTCACGAGCAGTACTTC
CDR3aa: CASSIGTPSGHEQYF

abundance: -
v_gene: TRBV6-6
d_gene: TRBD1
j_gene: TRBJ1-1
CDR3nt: TGTGCCAGCAGTTATGGGGCAGGGGGCTTGAACACTGAAGCTTTCTTT
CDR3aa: CASSYGAGGLNTEAFF

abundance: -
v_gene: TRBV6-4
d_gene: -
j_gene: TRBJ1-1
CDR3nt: TGTGCCAGCAGTGACTACCCTGGGACAGAAGCTTTCTTT
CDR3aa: CASSDYPGTEAFF

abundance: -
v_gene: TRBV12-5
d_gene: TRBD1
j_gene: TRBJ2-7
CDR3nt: TGTGCTAGTGGTTTGGCCGGGACAGGGTTATACGAGCAGTACTTC
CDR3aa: CASGLAGTGLYEQYF

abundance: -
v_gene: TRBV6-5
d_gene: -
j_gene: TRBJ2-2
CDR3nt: TGTGCCAGCGTCGACACTATTGCCGGGGAGCTGTTTTTT
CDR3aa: CASVDTIAGELFF

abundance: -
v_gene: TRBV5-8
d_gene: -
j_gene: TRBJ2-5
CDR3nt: TGTGCCAGCAGCTTGTACGAGGGCGAGGAGACCCAGTACTTC
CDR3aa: CASSLYEGEETQYF

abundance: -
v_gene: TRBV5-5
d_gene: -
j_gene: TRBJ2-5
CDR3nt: TGTGCCAGCAGCTTACCAGACTGGGAAGAGACCCAGTACTTC
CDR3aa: CASSLPDWEETQYF

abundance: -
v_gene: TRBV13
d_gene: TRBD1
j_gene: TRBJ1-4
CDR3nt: TGTGCCAGCAGCTCCCAAGCGGGACAGGGGGCCGAAAAACTGTTTTTT
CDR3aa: CASSSQAGQGAEKLFF

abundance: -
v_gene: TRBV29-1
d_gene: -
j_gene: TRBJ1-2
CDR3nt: TGCAGCGTTCCCAACAGGATGGGTAACTATGGCTACACCTTC
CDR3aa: CSVPNRMGNYGYTF

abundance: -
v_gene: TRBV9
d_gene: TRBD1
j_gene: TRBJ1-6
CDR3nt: TGTGCCAGCAGCCCCGGGACAGGGTATAATTCACCCCTCCACTTT
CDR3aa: CASSPGTGYNSPLHF

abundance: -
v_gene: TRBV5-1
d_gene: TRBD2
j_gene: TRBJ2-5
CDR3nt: TGCGCCAGCAGCTTAGCGGGGGCTGGGGAGACCCAGTACTTC
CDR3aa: CASSLAGAGETQYF

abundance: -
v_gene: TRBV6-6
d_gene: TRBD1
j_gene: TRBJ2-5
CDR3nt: TGTGCCAGCGGACAGGGCGAAGAGACCCAGTACTTC
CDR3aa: CASGQGEETQYF

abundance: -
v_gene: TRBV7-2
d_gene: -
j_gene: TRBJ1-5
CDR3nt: TGTGCCAGCAGCTTGGGCGGCCCCGGCCTATATCAGCCCCAGCATTTT
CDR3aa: CASSLGGPGLYQPQHF

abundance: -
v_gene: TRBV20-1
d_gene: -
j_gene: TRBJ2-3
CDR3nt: TGCAGTGCCAGCCCAGAGTATTTT
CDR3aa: CSASPEYF

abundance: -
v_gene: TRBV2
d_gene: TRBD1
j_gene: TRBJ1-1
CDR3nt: TGTGCCAGCAGTGAAGAGGTCGTCGGAGGACAGGGGACTGAAGCTTTCTTT
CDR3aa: CASSEEVVGGQGTEAFF

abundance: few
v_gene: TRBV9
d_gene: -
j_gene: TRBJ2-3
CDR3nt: TGTGCCAGCAGCGCCCACACAGATACGCAGTATTTT
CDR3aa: CASSAHTDTQYF

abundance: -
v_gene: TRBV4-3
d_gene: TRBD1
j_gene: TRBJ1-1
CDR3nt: TGCGCCAGCAGCCAAGAGACAGGGGGCTCGGTAGAAGCTTTCTTT
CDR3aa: CASSQETGGSVEAFF